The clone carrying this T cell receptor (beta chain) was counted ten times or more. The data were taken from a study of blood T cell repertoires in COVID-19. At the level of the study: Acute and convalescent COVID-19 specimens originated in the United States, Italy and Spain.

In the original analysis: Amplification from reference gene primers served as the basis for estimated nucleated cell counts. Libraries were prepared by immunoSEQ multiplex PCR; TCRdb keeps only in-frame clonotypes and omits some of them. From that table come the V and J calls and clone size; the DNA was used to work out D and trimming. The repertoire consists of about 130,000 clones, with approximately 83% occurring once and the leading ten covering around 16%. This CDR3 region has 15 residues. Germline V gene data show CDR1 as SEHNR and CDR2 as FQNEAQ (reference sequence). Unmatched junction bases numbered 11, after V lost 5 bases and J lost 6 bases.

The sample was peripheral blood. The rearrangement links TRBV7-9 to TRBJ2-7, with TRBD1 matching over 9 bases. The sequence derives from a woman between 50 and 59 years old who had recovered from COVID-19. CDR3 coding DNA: TGTGCCAGCAGCCTGCAACAGGGGGCGCGGGGCGAGCAGTACTTC. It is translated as CASSLQQGARGEQYF.